Sequencing of this T cell receptor (beta chain) was carried out in a study of cytomegalovirus exposure and HLA in healthy donors. Use of 60 Vbeta and 13 Jbeta primers characterized the PCR. Libraries were prepared by immunoSEQ multiplex PCR; TCRdb keeps only in-frame clonotypes and omits some of them. Here the sample spans some 150,000 clones, roughly four fifths being singletons. Trimming removed 6 bases at V and 0 bases at J, with 21 bases between. Germline CDR1 is WSHSY and CDR2 is SAAADI. CDR3 length: 17 residues. A note on this clone: Its specificity is not known. Other DNA sequences in the sample encode the same CDR3.

Study findings and constraints: Per a later analysis, roughly 17,000 TCR beta sequences showed association with HLA alleles at 0.05 false discovery rate. Immune exposure information available was restricted to CMV serostatus. The listing of 150 to 200 TCR beta chains classed them as cytomegalovirus-associated. Data from an earlier analysis indicated that most TCR beta V segments were productive either about 87% or about 30% of the time.

The sequence came from a man aged 35 to 55 in good health and CMV-seropositive. Sequenced input: PBMCs. The gene calls are TRBV10-2 and TRBJ2-7; TRBD1 might be the D (6 bases). CDR3 nucleotide sequence: TGCGCCAGCAGGGATCATCGGACAGCTGCGACCTCCTACGAGCAGTACTTC. Translated: CASRDHRTAATSYEQYF.